This TCR beta chain was retrieved from a study of cytomegalovirus exposure and HLA in healthy donors. V trimming: 7 bases; J trimming: 1 base; junction bases outside the gene matches: 3. The germline gives CDR1 SGHVS, CDR2 FQNEAQ. The CDR3 is made up of 14 amino acids. 13 Jbeta primers and 60 Vbeta primers were used for the PCR. Clones were read by immunoSEQ multiplex PCR, and TCRdb kept only the in-frame ones, dropping some. The sample has approximately 110,000 clones, 76% seen once. This receptor was obtained from a man aged 50-59 years in good health and CMV-seronegative. The genes are TRBV7-8 and TRBJ2-3, with 9 positions matching TRBD2. Material for sequencing was PBMCs. The CDR3 is CASKRGGGTDTQYF. In DNA form, the CDR3 reads TGTGCCAGCAAGCGCGGGGGGGGCACAGATACGCAGTATTTT.